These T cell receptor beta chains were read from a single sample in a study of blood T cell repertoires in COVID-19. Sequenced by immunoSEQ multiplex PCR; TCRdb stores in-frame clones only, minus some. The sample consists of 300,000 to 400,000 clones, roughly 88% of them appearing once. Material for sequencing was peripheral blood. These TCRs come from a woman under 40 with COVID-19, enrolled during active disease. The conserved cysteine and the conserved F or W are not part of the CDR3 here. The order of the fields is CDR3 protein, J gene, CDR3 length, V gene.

ASSPDRAYGYT	TRBJ1-2	11	TRBV7-9
ASSSPNRGGQETQY	TRBJ2-5	14	TRBV6-6
ASSFAGGQETQY	TRBJ2-5	12	TRBV5-6
ASSKTAGIEWD	TRBJ2-7	11	TRBV6-5
ASSLQGLGYT	TRBJ1-2	10	TRBV7-9
ASSSAGGGAYNEQF	TRBJ2-1	14	TRBV9
ASSSQGPNTGELF	TRBJ2-2	13	TRBV7-2
ASSAGRTNQPQH	TRBJ1-5	12	TRBV9
ASRPPGEGVVETQY	TRBJ2-5	14	TRBV27
ATSQQGNQPQH	TRBJ1-5	11	TRBV24-1
ASSLGRNTGELF	TRBJ2-2	12	TRBV27
ASSIIFASGVGDGYT	TRBJ1-2	15	TRBV19
ASSQEWTTSSYNEQF	TRBJ2-1	15	TRBV3-1/TRBV3-2
ASSHLRQGVDSPLH	TRBJ1-6	14	TRBV4-1
AIMGGTYNEQF	TRBJ2-1	11	TRBV10-3
ASSQDPEGGTEAF	TRBJ1-1	13	TRBV4-3
ASSRQGFSEKLF	TRBJ1-4	12	TRBV11-2
ASSPSGRLNEKLF	TRBJ1-4	13	TRBV13
ASRRTGLGTEAF	TRBJ1-1	12	TRBV14
ASSQDLAAEAF	TRBJ1-1	11	TRBV3-1/TRBV3-2
ASSLAGEISLNTGELF	TRBJ2-2	16	TRBV7-3
ASSLDRGSTDTQY	TRBJ2-3	13	TRBV11-2
ASSLQGRGYT	TRBJ1-2	10	TRBV6-2/TRBV6-3
SVELGIAAGELF	TRBJ2-2	12	TRBV29-1
ASSYRTGVNGYT	TRBJ1-2	12	TRBV11-2
AIQLAMNTEAF	TRBJ1-1	11	TRBV12-3/TRBV12-4
ASSTSRGTNQPQH	TRBJ1-5	13	TRBV7-8
ASSFLGGRTEAF	TRBJ1-1	12	TRBV28
LAFQETQY	TRBJ2-5	8	TRBV28
ASSLRGSGEKLF	TRBJ1-4	12	TRBV5-1
ASSLVAGNYGYT	TRBJ1-2	12	TRBV11-3
ASSPGRARGGYT	TRBJ1-2	12	TRBV5-1
ASGPGGLTEAF	TRBJ1-1	11	TRBV12-3/TRBV12-4
ASRKTQSYEQY	TRBJ2-7	11	TRBV6-5
ASSLVDRNYNEQF	TRBJ2-1	13	TRBV7-8
ASSDGHNTEAF	TRBJ1-1	11	TRBV25-1
ASSPDHGDPH	TRBJ1-5	10	TRBV18
ASSVDRSTDTQY	TRBJ2-3	12	TRBV9
ASSPWTGTTYEQY	TRBJ2-7	13	TRBV5-4
ASSWTGGDNEQF	TRBJ2-1	12	TRBV5-1
ASSSGQTYEQY	TRBJ2-7	11	TRBV11-2
ASSEERGTGAF	TRBJ1-1	11	TRBV2
SASGGVGAVNTGELF	TRBJ2-2	15	TRBV20-1
ASPRGQDLKGYT	TRBJ1-2	12	TRBV23-1
ASKLNRASQETQY	TRBJ2-5	13	TRBV6-5
ASSFLGLRGITDTQY	TRBJ2-3	15	TRBV27
ASSLTQGFNQPQH	TRBJ1-5	13	TRBV7-8
ATSDSRLAAGVEQY	TRBJ2-7	14	TRBV24-1